The 26 T cell receptor beta chains listed next were all sequenced from one sample in a study of cytomegalovirus exposure and HLA in healthy donors. The PCR made use of 60 Vbeta and 13 Jbeta primers. Using immunoSEQ multiplex PCR, the repertoire was profiled, and TCRdb retains in-frame clones only, with some absent. The ten top clones account for around 3.2%, within a sample of around 97,000 clones. Sequences were obtained from PBMCs. The receptors were gathered from a man aged 40-49 years in good health and CMV-seronegative.

This chain uses TRBV30 with TRBJ1-1; 8 positions match TRBD1. V dropped 1 base and J dropped 5; count of bases not matched to a gene: 3. This CDR3 spans 13 amino acids. The germline V gene has CDR1 GTSNPN and CDR2 SVGIG (reference sequence). CDR3 sequence: CAWSGTGKTEAFF. CDR3 DNA sequence: TGTGCCTGGAGTGGGACAGGGAAGACTGAAGCTTTCTTT.

This chain connects TRBV29-1 to TRBJ2-2; 10 bases are shared with TRBD2. Germline V CDR1 and CDR2: SQVTM, ANQGSEA. This CDR3 has 14 residues. J gave up 4 bases and V 7 bases, and 6 bases lay outside the gene matches. CDR3 nucleotide sequence: TGCAGCGCGTTACTAGCGGGGAGCACCGGGGAGCTGTTTTTT. As protein: CSALLAGSTGELFF.

This rearrangement joins TRBV6-5 to TRBJ2-1, with TRBD2 matching 12 bases. Looked up from germline, CDR1 is MNHEY and CDR2 is SVGAGI. The length of the CDR3 is 15 residues. V lost 8 bases, J lost 4 bases, and 6 bases stayed unmatched. The CDR3 DNA follows: TGTGCCAGCTGTTTAGGGACTAGCGGGTACAATGAGCAGTTCTTC. Protein sequence: CASCLGTSGYNEQFF.

The chain uses TRBV11-2 and TRBJ2-4; 7 nucleotides agree with TRBD1. Germline CDR1 and CDR2: SGHAT and FQNNGV. The CDR3 spans 14 residues. V gave up 7 bases and J gave up 5 bases; unmatched junction bases: 8. Here the CDR3 reads CASTLTGTENIQYF. CDR3 coding DNA: TGTGCCAGCACCCTGACCGGGACAGAAAACATTCAGTACTTC.

V is TRBV29-1 and J is TRBJ2-5, with D tentatively TRBD1 (5 bases). The CDR3 has 13 amino acids. Germline V gene sequence: CDR1 SQVTM, CDR2 ANQGSEA. Deletions cut 4 bases from V and 5 bases from J, with 14 bases between. For the CDR3, the DNA is TGCAGCGTTGGAACCGGACACTGGGAGACCCAGTACTTC. Translating gives CSVGTGHWETQYF.

The chain recombines TRBV5-1 with TRBJ2-1; TRBD2 matches at 9 bases. Germline CDR1 is SGHRS and CDR2 is YFSETQ. CDR3 length equals 16 residues. Trimming removed 3 bases from V and 7 bases from J; junction bases left unmatched: 11. The CDR3 DNA reads TGCGCCAGCAGCTCGGGGGAGGCGGGAGGGGCAAATGAGCAGTTCTTC. Translating gives CASSSGEAGGANEQFF. The full variable domain, its missing parts supplied by reference TRBV5-1 and TRBJ2-1, is KAGVTQTPRYLIKTRGQQVTLSCSPISGHRSVSWYQQTPGQGLQFLFEYFSETQRNKGNFPGRFSGRQFSNSRSEMNVSTLELGDSALYLCASSSGEAGGANEQFFGPGTRLTVL.

The chain employs TRBV5-4 and TRBJ1-2; 12 bases agree with TRBD1. The CDR3 runs to 14 residues. The germline V gene encodes CDR1 SGHNT and CDR2 YYREEE (reference sequence). V was clipped by 4 bases and J by 7 bases; unmatched bases: 5. In DNA, the CDR3 is TGTGCCAGCAGCGGGGACAGGGGGCCAGGTGGCTACACCTTC. It translates to CASSGDRGPGGYTF.

V gene TRBV19 combines with J gene TRBJ2-1; TRBD1 matches at 10 bases. V trimming: 6 bases; J trimming: 10 bases; junction bases outside the gene matches: 9. CDR3 length equals 14 residues. Germline CDR1 and CDR2: LNHDA and SQIVND (reference sequence). CDR3 bases: TGTGCCAGTAGACGGACAGGGGGGCGTATGGAGCAGTTCTTC. This translates into CASRRTGGRMEQFF.

The rearrangement uses TRBV4-3 and TRBJ1-5; 8 nucleotides line up with TRBD1. The CDR3 has 18 amino acids. The germline V gene encodes CDR1 LGHNA and CDR2 YSLEER. V dropped 0 bases and J dropped 6; count of bases not matched to a gene: 13. CDR3 coding DNA: TGCGCCAGCAGCCAAGATGTGGCGAGGACAGGGAAGGGTCAGCCCCAGCATTTT. Translated: CASSQDVARTGKGQPQHF.

This chain links TRBV7-2 with TRBJ1-4, with D possibly matching TRBD1 (6 bases). The CDR3 covers 15 residues. The V gene lost 5 bases and the J gene lost 0 bases, with 10 bases spanning the gap. Germline CDR1 is SGHTA and CDR2 is FQGNSA. The CDR3 reads CASSTDRATNEKLFF. The CDR3 bases are TGTGCCAGCAGCACGGACAGAGCAACTAATGAAAAACTGTTTTTT.

This chain links TRBV12-2 with TRBJ2-7; the table's D call TRBD2 went unverified against the DNA. TRBV12-2 is assigned pseudogene status. CDR3 length: 16 amino acids. In DNA form, the CDR3 reads TGTGCAAGTCGCTTAGATCGACCGGGGGGCGGCTACGAGCAGTACTTC. As protein: CASRLDRPGGGYEQYF.

The V and J genes are TRBV6-1 and TRBJ1-1; unclear D gene. V was pared by 6 bases and J by 1 base, with 12 bases between. From germline, CDR1 is MNHNS and CDR2 SASEGT. The CDR3 contains 14 residues. The CDR3 loop is CASRSGEGNTEAFF. CDR3 coding DNA: TGTGCCAGCAGGTCGGGAGAGGGGAACACTGAAGCTTTCTTT.

The chain joins TRBV19 to TRBJ1-1; D is unresolved. Germline V gene sequence: CDR1 LNHDA, CDR2 SQIVND (reference sequence). This CDR3 contains 14 residues. Trimming took 7 bases from V and 4 from J, leaving 16 bases between them. The CDR3 coding sequence is TGTGCCAGTACCGTGAGGGTGGGGTCCACTGAAGCTTTCTTT. Its translation is CASTVRVGSTEAFF. Looking up the rest from reference TRBV19 and TRBJ1-1 gives the full variable domain: DGGITQSPKYLFRKEGQNVTLSCEQNLNHDAMYWYRQDPGQGLRLIYYSQIVNDFQKGDIAEGYSVSREKKESFPLTVTSAQKNPTAFYLCASTVRVGSTEAFFGQGTRLTVV.

V gene TRBV28 combines with J gene TRBJ1-1, with TRBD1 matching over 8 bases. J lost 5 bases, V lost 5 bases, and 10 bases had no gene match. Germline V gene sequence: CDR1 MDHEN, CDR2 SYDVKM. The CDR3 is 15 residues long. The CDR3 DNA follows: TGTGCCAGCAGTACAAACGGGCGGACAGGGACTGAAGCTTTCTTT. It yields the protein CASSTNGRTGTEAFF.

This chain links TRBV9 with TRBJ2-5; tentative D call: TRBD2 (6 bases). Looked up from germline, CDR1 is SGDLS and CDR2 is YYNGEE. V lost 4 bases and J 0 bases, leaving 16 bases between the germline ends. The CDR3 has 16 amino acids. CDR3 sequence reads: CASSPSAGGNQETQYF. The DNA of the CDR3 is TGTGCCAGCAGCCCCTCGGCCGGGGGAAACCAAGAGACCCAGTACTTC.

This rearrangement joins TRBV28 to TRBJ1-1; 10 bases match TRBD1. The CDR3 runs to 16 residues. The germline V gene encodes CDR1 MDHEN and CDR2 SYDVKM. V shed 6 bases, J shed 1 base, and the junction held 8 bases outside the gene matches. CDR3 sequence (DNA): TGTGCCAGCAGAAACCGGGACAGGGGTTCGAACACTGAAGCTTTCTTT. Amino acids: CASRNRDRGSNTEAFF.

On this clone: Germline and junction disagree at one end, which may indicate a read error. The chain recombines TRBV6-1 with TRBJ1-1; D remains unclear. The CDR3 covers 16 residues. The germline V gene encodes CDR1 MNHNS and CDR2 SASEGT. The CDR3 nucleotides are TGTGCCAGCAGTGGCACAACACAGATCATTAACACTGATGCTTTCTTT. Its protein is CASSGTTQIINTDAFF.

V usage is TRBV7-8 and J usage is TRBJ1-4; D is undetermined. This CDR3 contains 15 residues. Trimming took off 6 bases at V and 0 bases at J, with 11 bases between the two ends. The germline gives CDR1 SGHVS, CDR2 FQNEAQ. The CDR3, as DNA: TGTGCCAGCAGTGCACCAGAAGCAACTAATGAAAAACTGTTTTTT. Protein product: CASSAPEATNEKLFF.

The chain employs TRBV7-2 and TRBJ1-5; D not resolved. CDR1 and CDR2 from the germline V gene are SGHTA and FQGNSA. CDR3 length: 13 amino acids. Trimming removed 5 bases from V and 9 bases from J, with 14 bases in between. The CDR3: CASSPDIRLPQHF. The CDR3 coding sequence is TGTGCCAGCAGCCCAGACATCCGTCTGCCCCAGCATTTT.

The CDR3 here is CASSRDRAGYGYTF. Here the CDR3 DNA reads TGCGCCAGCAGCCGGGACAGGGCGGGCTATGGCTACACCTTC. V and J are TRBV5-1 and TRBJ1-2; 9 nucleotides agree with TRBD1. With 4 bases clipped from V and 4 bases from J, the junction kept 5 bases outside the gene matches. The CDR3 is made up of 14 amino acids. In germline, CDR1 is SGHRS, CDR2 YFSETQ.

This chain uses TRBV5-1 with TRBJ2-5; 10 nucleotides line up with TRBD2. Germline V lookup: CDR1 SGHRS, CDR2 YFSETQ. After removal of 3 bases from V and 9 bases from J, the junction contained 8 bases not matched to a gene. The CDR3 extends over 14 amino acids. The CDR3 DNA reads TGCGCCAGCAGCTCGGCTAGCGGGAGCCCGGCCCAGTACTTC. Protein product: CASSSASGSPAQYF. Full variable domain (missing parts from reference TRBV5-1 and TRBJ2-5): KAGVTQTPRYLIKTRGQQVTLSCSPISGHRSVSWYQQTPGQGLQFLFEYFSETQRNKGNFPGRFSGRQFSNSRSEMNVSTLELGDSALYLCASSSASGSPAQYFGPGTRLLVL.

The chain combines TRBV11-2 with TRBJ2-7, with 7 positions matching TRBD1. The CDR3 is 15 amino acids. V was pared by 5 bases and J by 5 bases, with 12 bases of the junction left unmatched. Germline CDR1 is SGHAT and CDR2 is FQNNGV. This CDR3 reads CASSRTQDRSNEQYF. In DNA form, the CDR3 reads TGTGCCAGCAGCCGCACTCAGGACAGGTCGAACGAGCAGTACTTC.

The chain employs TRBV29-1 and TRBJ2-7; a weak D match, TRBD2 (6 bases). This CDR3 has 11 residues. Germline CDR1 is SQVTM and CDR2 is ANQGSEA. V lost 6 bases, J lost 3 bases, and 9 bases lay in between. CDR3 DNA sequence: TGCAGCGTCGGCGGGATCTACGAGCAGTACTTC. Translated: CSVGGIYEQYF.

The J gene is TRBJ2-1, the V gene TRBV19, with 8 bases fitting TRBD2. Germline-derived CDR1 and CDR2 are LNHDA and SQIVND (reference sequence). This CDR3 contains 15 residues. Trimming took 4 bases from V and 6 from J; bases not matched to a gene: 8. CDR3 in amino acids: CASSSSAGGSNEQFF. CDR3 bases: TGTGCCAGTAGTAGCTCCGCGGGAGGATCCAATGAGCAGTTCTTC.

V usage is TRBV7-2 and J usage is TRBJ2-7, with 8 bases aligning to TRBD2. V lost 5 bases to trimming and J lost 3 bases; unmatched junction nucleotides: 9. Per germline, CDR1 SGHTA and CDR2 FQGNSA. This CDR3 comprises 15 residues. Written as DNA, the CDR3 is TGTGCCAGCAGCCCGACTAGCGCGAACGTCTACGAGCAGTACTTC. It specifies CASSPTSANVYEQYF.

Details on this clone: The sample carries other DNA sequences with the same CDR3. The rearrangement links TRBV7-2 to TRBJ2-7; unclear D gene. CDR3 size: 11 residues. Between the trimmed V and J ends, which lost 5 bases and 4 bases, there was a span of 6 bases. The V gene's germline CDR1 is SGHTA and CDR2 FQGNSA. Here the CDR3 reads CASSPAYEQYF. The CDR3 DNA reads TGTGCCAGCAGCCCCGCGTACGAGCAGTACTTC. Looking up the rest from reference TRBV7-2 and TRBJ2-7 gives the full variable domain: GAGVSQSPSNKVTEKGKDVELRCDPISGHTALYWYRQSLGQGLEFLIYFQGNSAPDKSGLPSDRFSAERTGGSVSTLTIQRTQQEDSAVYLCASSPAYEQYFGPGTRLTVT.